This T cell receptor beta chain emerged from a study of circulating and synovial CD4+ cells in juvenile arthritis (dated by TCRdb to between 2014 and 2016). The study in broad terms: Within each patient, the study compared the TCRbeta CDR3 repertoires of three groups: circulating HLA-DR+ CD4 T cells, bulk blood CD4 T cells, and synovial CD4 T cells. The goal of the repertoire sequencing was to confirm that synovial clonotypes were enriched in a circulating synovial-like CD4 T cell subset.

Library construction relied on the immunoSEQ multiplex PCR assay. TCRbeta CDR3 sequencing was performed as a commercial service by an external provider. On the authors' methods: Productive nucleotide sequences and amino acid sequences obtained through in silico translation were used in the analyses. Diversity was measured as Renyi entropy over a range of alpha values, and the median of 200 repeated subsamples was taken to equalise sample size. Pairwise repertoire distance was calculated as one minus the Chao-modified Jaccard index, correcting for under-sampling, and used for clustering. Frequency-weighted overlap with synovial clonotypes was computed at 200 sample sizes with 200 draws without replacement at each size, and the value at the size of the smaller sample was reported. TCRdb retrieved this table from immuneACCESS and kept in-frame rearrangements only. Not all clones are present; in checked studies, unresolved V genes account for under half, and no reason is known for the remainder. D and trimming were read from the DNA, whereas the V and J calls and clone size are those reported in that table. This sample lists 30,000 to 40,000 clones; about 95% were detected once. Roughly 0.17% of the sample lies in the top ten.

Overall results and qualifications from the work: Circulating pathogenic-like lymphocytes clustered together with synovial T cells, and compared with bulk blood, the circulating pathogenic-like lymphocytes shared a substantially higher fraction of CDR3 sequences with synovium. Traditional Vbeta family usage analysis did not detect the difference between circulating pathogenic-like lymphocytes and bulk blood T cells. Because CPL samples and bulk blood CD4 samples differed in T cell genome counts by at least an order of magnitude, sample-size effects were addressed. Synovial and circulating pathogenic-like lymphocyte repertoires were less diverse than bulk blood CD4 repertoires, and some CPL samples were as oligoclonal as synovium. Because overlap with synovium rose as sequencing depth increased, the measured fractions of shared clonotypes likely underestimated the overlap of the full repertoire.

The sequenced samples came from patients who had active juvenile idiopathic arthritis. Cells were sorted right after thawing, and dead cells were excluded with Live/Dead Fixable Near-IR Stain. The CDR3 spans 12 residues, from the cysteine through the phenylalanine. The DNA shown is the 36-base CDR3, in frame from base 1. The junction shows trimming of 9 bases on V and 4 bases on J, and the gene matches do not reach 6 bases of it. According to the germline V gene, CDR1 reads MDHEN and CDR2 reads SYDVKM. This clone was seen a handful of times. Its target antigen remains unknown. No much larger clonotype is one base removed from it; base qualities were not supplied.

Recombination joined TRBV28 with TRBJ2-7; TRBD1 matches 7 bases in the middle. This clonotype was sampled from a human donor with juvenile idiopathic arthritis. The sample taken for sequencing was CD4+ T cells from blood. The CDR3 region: CASGQAKYEQYF. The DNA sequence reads TGTGCCAGTGGACAGGCTAAGTACGAGCAGTACTTC.